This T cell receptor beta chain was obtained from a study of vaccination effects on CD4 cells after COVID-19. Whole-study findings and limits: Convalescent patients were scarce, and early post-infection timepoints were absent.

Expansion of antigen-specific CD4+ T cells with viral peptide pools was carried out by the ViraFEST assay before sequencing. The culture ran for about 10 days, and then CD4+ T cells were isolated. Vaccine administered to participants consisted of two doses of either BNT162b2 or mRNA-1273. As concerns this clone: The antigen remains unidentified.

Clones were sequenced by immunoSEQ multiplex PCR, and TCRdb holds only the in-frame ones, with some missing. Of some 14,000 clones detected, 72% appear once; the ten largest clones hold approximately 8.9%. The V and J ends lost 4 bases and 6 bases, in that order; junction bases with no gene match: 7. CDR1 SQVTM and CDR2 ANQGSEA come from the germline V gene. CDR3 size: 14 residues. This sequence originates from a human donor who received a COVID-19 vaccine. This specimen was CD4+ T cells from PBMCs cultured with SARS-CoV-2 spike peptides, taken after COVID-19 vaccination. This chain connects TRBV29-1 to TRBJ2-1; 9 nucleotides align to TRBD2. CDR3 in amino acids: CSVGTSVWFNEQFF. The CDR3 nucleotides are TGCAGCGTTGGGACTAGCGTTTGGTTCAATGAGCAGTTCTTC.